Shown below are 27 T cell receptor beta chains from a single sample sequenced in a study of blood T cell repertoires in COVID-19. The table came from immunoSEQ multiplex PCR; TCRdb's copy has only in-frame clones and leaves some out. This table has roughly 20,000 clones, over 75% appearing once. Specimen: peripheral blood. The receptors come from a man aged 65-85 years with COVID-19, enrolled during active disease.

CDR3 sequence: CASSPGAGDYGYTF. DNA of the CDR3: TGCGCCAGCAGCCCTGGGGCGGGGGACTATGGCTACACCTTC. The J gene is TRBJ1-2, the V gene TRBV4-1, with a possible D match to TRBD1 (5 bases). Between the trimmed V and J ends, which lost 4 bases and 3 bases, there was a span of 12 bases. Germline CDR1 and CDR2: MGHRA and YSYEKL. CDR3 length: 14 residues.

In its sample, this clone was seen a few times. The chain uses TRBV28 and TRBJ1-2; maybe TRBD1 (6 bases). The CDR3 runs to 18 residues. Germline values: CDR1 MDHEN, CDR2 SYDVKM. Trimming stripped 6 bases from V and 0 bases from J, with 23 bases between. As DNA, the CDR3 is TGTGCCAGCAGCCCTGAATTAAAATCAGGACAGCCTAACTATGGCTACACCTTC. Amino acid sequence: CASSPELKSGQPNYGYTF.

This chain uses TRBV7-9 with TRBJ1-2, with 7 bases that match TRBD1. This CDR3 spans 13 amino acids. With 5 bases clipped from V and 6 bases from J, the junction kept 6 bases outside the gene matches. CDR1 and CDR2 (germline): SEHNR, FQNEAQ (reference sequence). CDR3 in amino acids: CASSVDRADGYTF. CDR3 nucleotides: TGTGCCAGCAGCGTCGACAGGGCGGATGGCTACACCTTC. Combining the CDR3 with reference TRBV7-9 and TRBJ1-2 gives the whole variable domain DTGVSQNPRHKITKRGQNVTFRCDPISEHNRLYWYRQTLGQGPEFLTYFQNEAQLEKSRLLSDRFSAERPKGSFSTLEIQRTEQGDSAMYLCASSVDRADGYTFGSGTRLTVV.

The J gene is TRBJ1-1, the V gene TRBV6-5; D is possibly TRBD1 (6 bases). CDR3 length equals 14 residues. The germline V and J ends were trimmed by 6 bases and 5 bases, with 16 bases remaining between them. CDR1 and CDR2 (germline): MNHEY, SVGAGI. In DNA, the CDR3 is TGTGCCAGCAGCGCCACAGGGCCTCGTACTGAAGCTTTCTTT. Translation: CASSATGPRTEAFF.

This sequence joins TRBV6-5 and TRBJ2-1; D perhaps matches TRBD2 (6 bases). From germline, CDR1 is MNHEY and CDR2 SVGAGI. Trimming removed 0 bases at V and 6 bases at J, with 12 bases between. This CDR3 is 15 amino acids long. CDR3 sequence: CASSYSTGVRNEQFF. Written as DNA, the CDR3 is TGTGCCAGCAGTTACTCGACGGGGGTCCGCAATGAGCAGTTCTTC.

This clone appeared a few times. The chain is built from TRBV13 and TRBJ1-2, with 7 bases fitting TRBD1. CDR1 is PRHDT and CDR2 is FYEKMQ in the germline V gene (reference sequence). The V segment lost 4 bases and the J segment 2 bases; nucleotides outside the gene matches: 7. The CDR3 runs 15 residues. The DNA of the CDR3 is TGTGCCAGCAGCTCAAGGGACAGCGACAACTATGGCTACACCTTC. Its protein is CASSSRDSDNYGYTF.

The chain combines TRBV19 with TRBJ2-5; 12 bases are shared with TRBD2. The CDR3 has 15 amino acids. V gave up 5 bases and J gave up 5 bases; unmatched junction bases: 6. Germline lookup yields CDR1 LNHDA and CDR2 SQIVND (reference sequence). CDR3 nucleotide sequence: TGTGCCAGTAGTGCCCTAGCGGGAGGGATCGAGACCCAGTACTTC. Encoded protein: CASSALAGGIETQYF.

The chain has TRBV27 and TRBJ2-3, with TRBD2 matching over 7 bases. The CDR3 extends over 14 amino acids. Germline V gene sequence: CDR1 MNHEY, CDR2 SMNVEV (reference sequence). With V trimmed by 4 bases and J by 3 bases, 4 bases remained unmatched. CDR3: CASSSSGVTDTQYF. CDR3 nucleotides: TGTGCCAGCAGTTCAAGCGGGGTAACAGATACGCAGTATTTT.

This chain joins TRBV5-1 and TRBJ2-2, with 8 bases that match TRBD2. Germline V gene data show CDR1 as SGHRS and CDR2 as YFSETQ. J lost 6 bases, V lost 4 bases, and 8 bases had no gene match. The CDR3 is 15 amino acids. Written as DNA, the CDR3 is TGCGCCAGCAGCCAGAGCGGGAGTGTGCCCGGGGAGCTGTTTTTT. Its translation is CASSQSGSVPGELFF.

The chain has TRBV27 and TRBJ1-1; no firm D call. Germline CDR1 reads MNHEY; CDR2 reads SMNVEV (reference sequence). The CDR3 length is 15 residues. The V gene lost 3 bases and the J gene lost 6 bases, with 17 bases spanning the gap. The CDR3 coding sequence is TGTGCCAGCAGTTTCGCCCCTCAGGCATCCGCTGAAGCTTTCTTT. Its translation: CASSFAPQASAEAFF.

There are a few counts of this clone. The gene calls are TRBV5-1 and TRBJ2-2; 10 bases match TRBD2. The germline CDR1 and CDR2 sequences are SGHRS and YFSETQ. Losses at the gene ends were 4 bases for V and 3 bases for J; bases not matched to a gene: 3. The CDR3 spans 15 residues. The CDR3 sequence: CASSEGLAHTGELFF. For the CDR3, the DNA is TGCGCCAGCAGCGAGGGACTAGCGCACACCGGGGAGCTGTTTTTT.

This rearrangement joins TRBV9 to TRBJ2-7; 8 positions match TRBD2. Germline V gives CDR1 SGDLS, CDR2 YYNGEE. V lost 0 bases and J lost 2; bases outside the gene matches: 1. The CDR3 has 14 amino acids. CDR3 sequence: CASSVAGGPYEQYF. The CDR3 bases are TGTGCCAGCAGCGTAGCGGGAGGGCCCTACGAGCAGTACTTC. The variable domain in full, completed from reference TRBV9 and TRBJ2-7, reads DSGVTQTPKHLITATGQRVTLRCSPRSGDLSVYWYQQSLDQGLQFLIQYYNGEERAKGNILERFSAQQFPDLHSELNLSSLELGDSALYFCASSVAGGPYEQYFGPGTRLTVT.

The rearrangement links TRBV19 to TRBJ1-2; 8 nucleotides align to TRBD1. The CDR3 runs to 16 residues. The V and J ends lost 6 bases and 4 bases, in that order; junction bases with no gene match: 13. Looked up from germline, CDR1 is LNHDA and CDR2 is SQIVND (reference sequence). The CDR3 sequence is CASSPKSDRGFYGYTF. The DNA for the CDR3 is TGTGCCAGTAGCCCTAAAAGTGACAGGGGATTCTATGGCTACACCTTC.

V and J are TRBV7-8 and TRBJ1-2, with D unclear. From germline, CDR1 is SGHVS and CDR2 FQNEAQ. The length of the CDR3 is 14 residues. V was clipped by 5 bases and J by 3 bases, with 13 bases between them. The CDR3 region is CASSHRGIDYGYTF. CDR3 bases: TGTGCCAGCAGCCACAGAGGGATTGACTATGGCTACACCTTC.

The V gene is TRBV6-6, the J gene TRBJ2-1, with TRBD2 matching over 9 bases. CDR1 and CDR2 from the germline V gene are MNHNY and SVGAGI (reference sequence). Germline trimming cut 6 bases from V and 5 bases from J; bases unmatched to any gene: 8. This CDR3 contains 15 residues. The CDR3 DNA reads TGTGCCAGCAGACTCTCGACTAGCGGTAACAATGAGCAGTTCTTC. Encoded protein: CASRLSTSGNNEQFF.

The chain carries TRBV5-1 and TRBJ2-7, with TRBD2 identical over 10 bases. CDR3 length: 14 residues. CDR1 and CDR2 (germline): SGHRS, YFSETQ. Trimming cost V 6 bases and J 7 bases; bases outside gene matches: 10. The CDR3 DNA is TGCGCCAGCACCGTACTAGCGGGAAAACAAGAGCAGTACTTC. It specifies CASTVLAGKQEQYF.

CDR3 coding DNA: TGCAGCGTTGTTGGTTTGAGGAGCGGACAAGAGACCCAGTACTTC. Protein: CSVVGLRSGQETQYF. This chain joins TRBV29-1 and TRBJ2-5; TRBD2 is a possible D gene (5 bases). The V end was cut by 4 bases, the J end by 2 bases, with 17 bases between. CDR3 length equals 15 residues. Looked up from germline, CDR1 is SQVTM and CDR2 is ANQGSEA.

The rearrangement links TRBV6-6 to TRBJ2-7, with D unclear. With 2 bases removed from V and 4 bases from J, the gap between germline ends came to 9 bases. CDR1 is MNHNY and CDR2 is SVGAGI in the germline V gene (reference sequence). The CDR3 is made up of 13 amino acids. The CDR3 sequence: CASSYEGRYEQYF. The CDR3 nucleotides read TGTGCCAGCAGTTACGAAGGCAGGTACGAGCAGTACTTC.

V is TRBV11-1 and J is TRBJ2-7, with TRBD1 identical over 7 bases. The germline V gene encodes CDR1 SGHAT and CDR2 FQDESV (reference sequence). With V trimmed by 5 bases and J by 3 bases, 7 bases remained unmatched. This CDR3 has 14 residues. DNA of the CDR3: TGTGCCAGCAGCGCCCGACAGGGAAGCTACGAGCAGTACTTC. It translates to CASSARQGSYEQYF.

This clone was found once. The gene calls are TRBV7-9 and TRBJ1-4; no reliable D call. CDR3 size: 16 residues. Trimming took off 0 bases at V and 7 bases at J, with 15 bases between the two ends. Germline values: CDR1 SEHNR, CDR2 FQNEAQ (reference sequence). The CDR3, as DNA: TGTGCCAGCAGCTTAGCGTTGGCAGAACAAAGTGAAAAACTGTTTTTT. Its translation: CASSLALAEQSEKLFF. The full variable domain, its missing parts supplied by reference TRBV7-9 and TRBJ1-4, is DTGVSQNPRHKITKRGQNVTFRCDPISEHNRLYWYRQTLGQGPEFLTYFQNEAQLEKSRLLSDRFSAERPKGSFSTLEIQRTEQGDSAMYLCASSLALAEQSEKLFFGSGTQLSVL.

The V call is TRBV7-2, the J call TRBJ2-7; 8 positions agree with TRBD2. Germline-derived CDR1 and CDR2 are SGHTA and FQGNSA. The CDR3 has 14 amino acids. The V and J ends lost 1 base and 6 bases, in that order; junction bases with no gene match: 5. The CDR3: CASSLVAGGGEQYF. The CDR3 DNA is TGTGCCAGCAGCTTAGTGGCGGGAGGTGGCGAGCAGTACTTC.

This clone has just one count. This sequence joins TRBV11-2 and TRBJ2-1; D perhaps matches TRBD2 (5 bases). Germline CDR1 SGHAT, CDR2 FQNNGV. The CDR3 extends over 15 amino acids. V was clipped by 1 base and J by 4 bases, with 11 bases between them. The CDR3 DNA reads TGTGCCAGCAGCTTAGGTAGCGTGAGGTACAATGAGCAGTTCTTC. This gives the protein CASSLGSVRYNEQFF.

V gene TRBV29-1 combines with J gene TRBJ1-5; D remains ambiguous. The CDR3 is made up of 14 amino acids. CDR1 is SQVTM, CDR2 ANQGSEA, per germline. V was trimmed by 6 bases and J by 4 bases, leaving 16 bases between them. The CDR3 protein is CSVNPSDPNQPQHF. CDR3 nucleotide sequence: TGCAGCGTCAACCCCAGCGATCCAAATCAGCCCCAGCATTTT. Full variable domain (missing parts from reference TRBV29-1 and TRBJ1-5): SAVISQKPSRDICQRGTSLTIQCQVDSQVTMMFWYRQQPGQSLTLIATANQGSEATYESGFVIDKFPISRPNLTFSTLTVSNMSPEDSSIYLCSVNPSDPNQPQHFGDGTRLSIL.

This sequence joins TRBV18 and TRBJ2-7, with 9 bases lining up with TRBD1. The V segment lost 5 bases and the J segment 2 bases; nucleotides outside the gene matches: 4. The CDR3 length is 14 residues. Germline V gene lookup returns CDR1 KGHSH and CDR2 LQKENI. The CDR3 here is CASSSRDRAYEQYF. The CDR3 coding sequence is TGTGCCAGCTCAAGTAGGGACAGGGCCTACGAGCAGTACTTC.

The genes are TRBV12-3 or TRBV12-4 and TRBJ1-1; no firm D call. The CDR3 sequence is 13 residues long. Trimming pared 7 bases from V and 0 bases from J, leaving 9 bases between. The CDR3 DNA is TGTGCCAGCAAAGCGGCCCTGAACACTGAAGCTTTCTTT. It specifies CASKAALNTEAFF.

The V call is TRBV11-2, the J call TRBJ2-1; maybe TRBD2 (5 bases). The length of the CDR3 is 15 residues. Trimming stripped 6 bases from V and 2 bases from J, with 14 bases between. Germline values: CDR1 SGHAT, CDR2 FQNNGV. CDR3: CASSPDPRAYNEQFF. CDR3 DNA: TGTGCCAGCAGTCCAGACCCGAGGGCCTACAATGAGCAGTTCTTC.

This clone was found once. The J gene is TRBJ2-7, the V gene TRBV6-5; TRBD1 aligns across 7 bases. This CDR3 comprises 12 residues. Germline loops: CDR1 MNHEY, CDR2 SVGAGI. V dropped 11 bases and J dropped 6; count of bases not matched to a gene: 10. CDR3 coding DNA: TGTGCCGGTGGGAACAGGGGATTCGAGCAGTACTTC. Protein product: CAGGNRGFEQYF.